The clone carrying this T cell receptor (beta chain) was observed at least ten times. This entry is derived from a study of CD8 T cells in ankylosing spondylitis. Per germline, CDR1 MNHEY and CDR2 SMNVEV (reference sequence). Trimming at V came to 11 bases and at J to 10 bases, leaving 8 bases not matched to a gene. This CDR3 is built from 13 residues. Each TCR beta library was made by quantitative 5'-RACE that incorporated molecular barcodes. TCRdb analysed the 5' RACE reads with MiXCR anew, one entry per CDR3 protein. This sample has about 96,000 distinct CDR3 sequences, with approximately 9% found just once.

The chain carries TRBV27 and TRBJ1-6; 10 positions agree with TRBD1. The clonotype was recovered from a male donor with ankylosing spondylitis or in good health (not recorded which). The source material was blood, either unsorted or a sorted T cell fraction (not recorded which). CDR3 in amino acids: CASKTGGASPLHF. The CDR3 nucleotides read TGTGCCTCCAAGACAGGGGGCGCGTCACCCCTCCACTTT.